This record concerns one TCR beta chain sequence. Its antigen is not known. This entry is derived from a study of Tregs in tolerant kidney transplant recipients. Germline V gives CDR1 KGHSH, CDR2 LQKENI. V was clipped by 1 base and J by 1 base, with 7 bases between them. This CDR3 comprises 14 residues. Study observations and caveats: The most relevant donor-specific Treg TCRbeta repertoire apparently came from expansion with activated donor B cells. This study did not directly address biological reproducibility. Validation in larger populations is needed because few patients were studied.

TCRdb keeps only in-frame clones here, not all; method: immunoSEQ multiplex PCR. The sample yields about 120,000 clones, roughly nine tenths seen once. Unstimulated regulatory T cells (CD4+CD25+CD127-), CD4+CD25- non-regulatory cells, CD4 and CD8 cells were FACS-sorted from thawed PBMCs. This sequence originates from a human donor in good health. The chain links TRBV18 to TRBJ1-1; unclear D gene. The specimen was CD4+ T cells from blood. CDR3 loop: CASSPQGGNTEAFF. The DNA for the CDR3 is TGTGCCAGCTCACCACAGGGAGGGAACACTGAAGCTTTCTTT.